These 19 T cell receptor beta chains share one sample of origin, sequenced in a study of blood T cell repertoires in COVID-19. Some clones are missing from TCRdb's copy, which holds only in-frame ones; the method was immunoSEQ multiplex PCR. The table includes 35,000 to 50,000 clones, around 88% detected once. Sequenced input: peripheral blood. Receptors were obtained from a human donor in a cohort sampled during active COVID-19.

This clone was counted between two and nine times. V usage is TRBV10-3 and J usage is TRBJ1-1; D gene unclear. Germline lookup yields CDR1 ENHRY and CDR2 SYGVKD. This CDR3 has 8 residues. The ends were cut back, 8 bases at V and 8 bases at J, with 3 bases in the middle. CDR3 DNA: TGTGCCATCCAGGAAGCTTTCTTT. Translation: CAIQEAFF.

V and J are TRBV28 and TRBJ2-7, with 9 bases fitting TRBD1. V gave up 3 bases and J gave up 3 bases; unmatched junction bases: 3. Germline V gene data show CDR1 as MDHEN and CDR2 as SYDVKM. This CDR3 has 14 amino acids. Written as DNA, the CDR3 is TGTGCCAGCAGTTTTCCGGGACAGGGCTACGAGCAGTACTTC. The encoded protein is CASSFPGQGYEQYF. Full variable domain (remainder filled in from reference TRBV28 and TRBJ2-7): DVKVTQSSRYLVKRTGEKVFLECVQDMDHENMFWYRQDPGLGLRLIYFSYDVKMKEKGDIPEGYSVSREKKERFSLILESASTNQTSMYLCASSFPGQGYEQYFGPGTRLTVT.

The CDR3 is CASSPWAGGDYEQYF. In DNA, the CDR3 is TGTGCCAGCAGCCCGTGGGCGGGAGGTGACTACGAGCAGTACTTC. This chain connects TRBV7-6 to TRBJ2-7, with 8 bases fitting TRBD2. Germline V gives CDR1 SGHVS, CDR2 FNYEAQ. The CDR3 length is 15 residues. J lost 3 bases, V lost 5 bases, and 9 bases had no gene match.

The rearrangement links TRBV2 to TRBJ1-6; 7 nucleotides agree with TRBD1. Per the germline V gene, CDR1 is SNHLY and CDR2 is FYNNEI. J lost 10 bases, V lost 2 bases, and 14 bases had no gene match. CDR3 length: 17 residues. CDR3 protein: CASSEYGDRVYRSPLHF. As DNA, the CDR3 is TGTGCCAGCAGTGAATACGGAGACAGGGTTTATCGGTCACCCCTCCACTTT.

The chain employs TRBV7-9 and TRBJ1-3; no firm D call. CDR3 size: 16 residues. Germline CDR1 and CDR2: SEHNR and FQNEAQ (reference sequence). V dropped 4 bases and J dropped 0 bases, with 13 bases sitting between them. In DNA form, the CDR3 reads TGTGCCAGCAGCTACCCCAGATTCCTCTCTGGAAACACCATATATTTT. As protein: CASSYPRFLSGNTIYF.

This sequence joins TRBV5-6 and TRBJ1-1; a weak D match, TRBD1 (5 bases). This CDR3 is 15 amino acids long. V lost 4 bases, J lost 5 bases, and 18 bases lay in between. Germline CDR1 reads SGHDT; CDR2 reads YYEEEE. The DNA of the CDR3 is TGTGCCAGCAGCCCCCCATTGGGGCGTCGGACTGAAGCTTTCTTT. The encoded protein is CASSPPLGRRTEAFF.

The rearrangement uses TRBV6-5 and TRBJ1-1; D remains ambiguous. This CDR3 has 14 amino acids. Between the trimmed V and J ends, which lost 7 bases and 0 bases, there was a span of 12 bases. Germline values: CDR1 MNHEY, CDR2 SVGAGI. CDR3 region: CASTMTSMNTEAFF. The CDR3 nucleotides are TGTGCCAGCACTATGACTTCTATGAACACTGAAGCTTTCTTT.

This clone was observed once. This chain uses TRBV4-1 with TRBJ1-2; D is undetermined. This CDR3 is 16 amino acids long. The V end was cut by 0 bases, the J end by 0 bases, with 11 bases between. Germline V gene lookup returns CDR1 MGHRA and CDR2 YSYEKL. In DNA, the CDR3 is TGCGCCAGCAGCCAAGAGTCAGGACTTGCTAACTATGGCTACACCTTC. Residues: CASSQESGLANYGYTF.

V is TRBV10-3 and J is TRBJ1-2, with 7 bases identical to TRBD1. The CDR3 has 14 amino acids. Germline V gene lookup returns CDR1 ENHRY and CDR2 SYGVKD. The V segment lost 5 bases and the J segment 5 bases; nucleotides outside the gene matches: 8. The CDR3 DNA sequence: TGTGCCATCAGTCGGACAGGAGGGGGGTATGGCTACACCTTC. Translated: CAISRTGGGYGYTF.

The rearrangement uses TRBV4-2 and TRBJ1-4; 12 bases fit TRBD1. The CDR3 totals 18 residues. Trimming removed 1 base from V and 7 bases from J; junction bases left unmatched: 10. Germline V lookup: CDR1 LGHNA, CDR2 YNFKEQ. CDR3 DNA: TGTGCCAGCAGCCAAGGTCGGGGAGGGACAGGGGGCGGTGAAAAACTGTTTTTT. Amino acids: CASSQGRGGTGGGEKLFF.

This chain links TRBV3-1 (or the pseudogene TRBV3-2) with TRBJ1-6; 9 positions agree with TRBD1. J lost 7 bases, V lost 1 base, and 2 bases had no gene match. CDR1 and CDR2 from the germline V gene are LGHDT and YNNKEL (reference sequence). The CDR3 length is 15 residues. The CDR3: CASSQVGTGNSPLHF. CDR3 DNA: TGTGCCAGCAGCCAAGTGGGGACAGGGAATTCACCCCTCCACTTT.

As DNA, the CDR3 is TGTGCCAGCAGTCCCGGACAGGGGAGCGCCTATAATTCACCCCTCCACTTT. It is translated as CASSPGQGSAYNSPLHF. The gene calls are TRBV6-6 and TRBJ1-6; TRBD1 matches at 9 bases. CDR1 is MNHNY and CDR2 is SVGAGI in the germline V gene (reference sequence). The length of the CDR3 is 17 residues. The V segment lost 5 bases and the J segment 2 bases; nucleotides outside the gene matches: 7.

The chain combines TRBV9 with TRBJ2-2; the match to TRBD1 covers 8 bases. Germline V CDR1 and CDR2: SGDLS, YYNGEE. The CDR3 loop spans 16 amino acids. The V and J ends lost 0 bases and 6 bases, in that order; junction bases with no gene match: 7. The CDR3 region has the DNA TGTGCCAGCAGCGTAGATTGGACAGGGCAAGCCGGGGAGCTGTTTTTT. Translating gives CASSVDWTGQAGELFF.

The CDR3 DNA is TGTGCCAGCAGCTTAAAGTTGGGGAGAATGCATTCACCCCTCCACTTT. It specifies CASSLKLGRMHSPLHF. This chain uses TRBV7-2 with TRBJ1-6; no firm D call. V gave up 2 bases and J gave up 8 bases, with 16 bases separating them. CDR1 and CDR2 (germline): SGHTA, FQGNSA. This CDR3 region has 16 residues.

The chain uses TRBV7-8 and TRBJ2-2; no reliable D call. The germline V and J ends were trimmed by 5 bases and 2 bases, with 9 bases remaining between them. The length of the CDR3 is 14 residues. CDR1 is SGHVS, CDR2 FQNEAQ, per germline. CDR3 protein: CASSPRHNTGELFF. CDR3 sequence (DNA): TGTGCCAGCAGCCCGAGACACAACACCGGGGAGCTGTTTTTT. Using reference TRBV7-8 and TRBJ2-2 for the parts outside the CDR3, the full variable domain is GAGVSQSPRYKVAKRGQDVALRCDPISGHVSLFWYQQALGQGPEFLTYFQNEAQLDKSGLPSDRFFAERPEGSVSTLKIQRTQQEDSAVYLCASSPRHNTGELFFGEGSRLTVL.

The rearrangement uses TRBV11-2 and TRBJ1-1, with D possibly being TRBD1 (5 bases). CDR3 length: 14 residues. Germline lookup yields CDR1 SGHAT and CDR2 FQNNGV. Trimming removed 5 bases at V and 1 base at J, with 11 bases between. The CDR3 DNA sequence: TGTGCCAGCAGCCAAGGGGTGGGGAACACTGAAGCTTTCTTT. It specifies CASSQGVGNTEAFF.

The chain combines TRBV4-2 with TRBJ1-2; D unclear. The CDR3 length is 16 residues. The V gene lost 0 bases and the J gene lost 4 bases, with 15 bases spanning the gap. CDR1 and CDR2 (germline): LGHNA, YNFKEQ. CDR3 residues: CASSQDPGEKSYGYTF. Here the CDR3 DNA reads TGTGCCAGCAGCCAAGATCCGGGAGAAAAGAGCTATGGCTACACCTTC.

CDR3 sequence reads: CASSDSAEETQYF. CDR3 DNA sequence: TGTGCCAGCAGTGACTCAGCGGAAGAGACCCAGTACTTC. This chain connects TRBV6-4 to TRBJ2-5, with a possible D match to TRBD2 (5 bases). Germline V gene data show CDR1 as MRHNA and CDR2 as SNTAGT. Trimming stripped 0 bases from V and 3 bases from J, with 5 bases between. This CDR3 is 13 amino acids long.

CDR3: CASSVARQGPSGGRTDTQYF. The CDR3 region has the DNA TGTGCCAGCAGCGTAGCCCGACAGGGCCCTAGCGGGGGGCGCACAGATACGCAGTATTTT. V and J are TRBV9 and TRBJ2-3; 11 bases are a match to TRBD2. J gave up 1 base and V 0 bases, and 13 bases lay outside the gene matches. The CDR3 extends over 20 amino acids. Germline lookup yields CDR1 SGDLS and CDR2 YYNGEE. The whole variable domain, filled in from reference TRBV9 and TRBJ2-3, reads DSGVTQTPKHLITATGQRVTLRCSPRSGDLSVYWYQQSLDQGLQFLIQYYNGEERAKGNILERFSAQQFPDLHSELNLSSLELGDSALYFCASSVARQGPSGGRTDTQYFGPGTRLTVL.